Each of the 2 T cell receptor beta chains below was sequenced from the same sample in a study of T cells after yellow fever vaccination (dated by TCRdb to the late 2010s). The library was obtained by 5' RACE. This sample was sequenced with an Illumina HiSeq 2500. The public sequencing data were trimmed at Q25 with fastp and processed into clonotypes with MiXCR by TCRdb, which kept only in-frame beta chains. Here each entry gathers all rows of one CDR3 protein and keeps the most common genes and DNA. The sample records 400,000 to 650,000 distinct CDR3 sequences, 20% to 25% of which are singletons. The ten largest clones take up approximately 16% of the sample. This specimen's treatment or condition label, per the study, means: live attenuated yellow fever vaccine strain. The sequencing here drew on PBMCs, taken approximately 20 days after the first yellow fever vaccination. These receptors were taken from a man aged 18 to 29 who received the YFV17D yellow fever vaccine.

This clonotype was seen more than once but under ten times. For the CDR3, the DNA is TGTGCCAGCAGCCAAGAAGGGAGACAGGGCGAGCAGTACTTC. Translation: CASSQEGRQGEQYF. This chain joins TRBV3-1 and TRBJ2-7; 7 bases fit TRBD1. The germline CDR1 and CDR2 sequences are LGHDT and YNNKEL (reference sequence). Trimming at V came to 0 bases and at J to 6 bases, leaving 5 bases not matched to a gene. The CDR3 is 14 amino acids.

This rearrangement joins TRBV20-1 to TRBJ2-5, with D possibly TRBD1 on 5 matching bases. V was shortened by 6 bases and J by 4 bases, with 12 bases between the two germline ends. CDR1 and CDR2 from the germline V gene are DFQATT and SNEGSKA (reference sequence). The CDR3 has 12 amino acids. The CDR3 region is CSAPQGVETQYF. The CDR3 DNA reads as TGCAGTGCCCCACAAGGGGTAGAGACCCAGTACTTC.